A selection of T cell receptor beta chains follows, all from one sample in a study of cytomegalovirus exposure and HLA in healthy donors. The method was immunoSEQ multiplex PCR; TCRdb's version includes in-frame clones alone and lacks a portion of them. The repertoire holds 100,000 to 150,000 clones, with 80% to 90% as singletons. Sequencing was performed on PBMCs. All receptors derive from a male donor in good health and CMV-seropositive. The CDR3 runs from the conserved cysteine through the conserved F or W. D genes are given only for firm matches. Part of the rows lack a size; the others show once, few, many or a class for expanded clones.

TRBD1	TRBV11-2	TRBJ1-2	few	TGTGCCAGCAGCTTAGGATTGGTGGAGGGGGCCGGTGGCTACACCTTC	CASSLGLVEGAGGYTF
NA	TRBV30	TRBJ1-5	few	TGTGCCTGGAGTGTACACCCCAATCAGCCCCAGCATTTT	CAWSVHPNQPQHF
NA	TRBV7-6	TRBJ2-7	NA	TGTGCCAGCAGCTTAGAGACAGGATCCTACGAGCAGTACTTC	CASSLETGSYEQYF
TRBD1	TRBV5-4	TRBJ1-2	NA	TGTGCCAGCAGCTTGGGGTCAGGGGGCGGCTATGGCTACACCTTC	CASSLGSGGGYGYTF
NA	TRBV6-1	TRBJ2-7	NA	TGTGCCAGCAGGTCCAACGGGGGGCAGTACTTC	CASRSNGGQYF
NA	TRBV5-6	TRBJ2-5	NA	TGTGCCAGCAGCTTGGCAGACTACTACCAAGAGACCCAGTACTTC	CASSLADYYQETQYF
NA	TRBV7-9	TRBJ1-3	NA	TGTGCCAGCAGCTCCCCCGGGGAGGACGCGAACACCATATATTTT	CASSSPGEDANTIYF
TRBD1	TRBV27	TRBJ2-7	NA	TGTGCCAGCAGGGTCGGGACAGGGAGCTCCTACGAGCAGTACTTC	CASRVGTGSSYEQYF
TRBD1	TRBV29-1	TRBJ2-7	few	TGCAGCGTTGAAGGGACAGGGATTTTCTCCTACGAGCAGTACTTC	CSVEGTGIFSYEQYF
TRBD2	TRBV19	TRBJ2-2	NA	TGTGCCAGCCAGAAACTAGCGGGAGATTACCGGGAGCTGTTTTTT	CASQKLAGDYRELFF
TRBD2	TRBV29-1	TRBJ2-1	few	TGCAGCGTTGAAGGGGGACTAGCGGGAGGGCCCGGCTATGAGCAGTTCTTC	CSVEGGLAGGPGYEQFF
TRBD2	TRBV27	TRBJ2-1	NA	TGTGCCAGCATTCGCGGGAGAGGCACCTACAATGAGCAGTTCTTC	CASIRGRGTYNEQFF
NA	TRBV27	TRBJ2-3	NA	TGTGCCACCGCAAGCTACACAGATACGCAGTATTTT	CATASYTDTQYF
TRBD1	TRBV6-6	TRBJ1-1	NA	TGTGCCAGCAGTTACCCCCGGACAGGTGCAAGTGAAGCTTTCTTT	CASSYPRTGASEAFF
NA	TRBV11-2	TRBJ1-2	NA	TGTGCCAGCAGCAAAGCCAACAGGGAAGGCTATGGCTACACCTTC	CASSKANREGYGYTF
NA	TRBV14	TRBJ2-5	NA	TGTGCCAGCAGCCAAATCACGGACAGAGAGACCCAGTACTTC	CASSQITDRETQYF
NA	TRBV5-6	TRBJ1-4	NA	TGTGCCAGCAGCTTCTTGGGGGCGACAACTAATGAAAAACTGTTTTTT	CASSFLGATTNEKLFF
NA	TRBV14	TRBJ2-7	NA	TGTGCCAGCAGCCAAGATGAGAGAACGCAGTACTTC	CASSQDERTQYF
TRBD1	TRBV7-7	TRBJ2-7	NA	TGTGCTAGCAGCCCACAGACAGGGAGTTTCCTCGAGCAGTACTTC	CASSPQTGSFLEQYF
TRBD2	TRBV5-4	TRBJ2-5	few	TGTGCCAGCAGCCGATCGACTAGCCGCGCCCAAGAGACCCAGTACTTC	CASSRSTSRAQETQYF
NA	TRBV28	TRBJ2-1	NA	TGTGCCAGCAGTTTACTCAATAGGGGGAACAATGAGCAGTTCTTC	CASSLLNRGNNEQFF
NA	TRBV5-4	TRBJ2-1	once	TGTGCCAGCAGCTTGTTACCCGGAGAGGGTCGCTACAATGAGCAGTTCTTC	CASSLLPGEGRYNEQFF
NA	TRBV29-1	TRBJ2-6	NA	TGCAGCGTTCCATTGTCCTCTGGGGCCAACGTCCTGACTTTC	CSVPLSSGANVLTF
NA	TRBV7-2	TRBJ2-7	NA	TGTGCCAGCAGCTTATCGCGGGAATCCTACGAGCAGTACTTC	CASSLSRESYEQYF
NA	TRBV7-8	TRBJ2-7	NA	TGTGCCAGCAGCTTAGCCCTCTGGGGGGACGAGCAGTACTTC	CASSLALWGDEQYF
TRBD2	TRBV13	TRBJ2-7	NA	TGTGCCAGCAGCTCAGAGGGACTAGCGGGAGGCACCTACGAGCAGTACTTC	CASSSEGLAGGTYEQYF
TRBD2	TRBV2	TRBJ2-3	NA	TGTGCCAGCAGTGAACTAGCGGGTTCCACAGATACGCAGTATTTT	CASSELAGSTDTQYF
TRBD1	TRBV27	TRBJ2-1	NA	TGTGCCAGCAGTTGGTGCGGGAACCGGGACAGGGGGAGTAATTCACCCAATGAGCAGTTCTTC	CASSWCGNRDRGSNSPNEQFF
TRBD1	TRBV27	TRBJ1-1	NA	TGTGCCAGCAGCCCTTATGGGGGGACAGGGGGGGAAGCTTTCTTT	CASSPYGGTGGEAFF
NA	TRBV7-3	TRBJ2-2	few	TGTGCCAGCAGCCCGGGACAGAACACCGGGGAGCTGTTTTTT	CASSPGQNTGELFF
NA	TRBV15	TRBJ2-6	NA	TGTGCCACCTCTCTGGGCTTTGCTGGGGCCAACGTCCTGACTTTC	CATSLGFAGANVLTF
NA	TRBV28	TRBJ2-5	NA	TGTGCCAGCAGTTTGGGGGCGAGGACCCAGTACTTC	CASSLGARTQYF
NA	TRBV5-6	TRBJ1-2	NA	TGTGCCAGCAGCCCCGGTAGTTCTGGCTACACCTTC	CASSPGSSGYTF
NA	TRBV5-6	TRBJ2-5	NA	TGTGCCAGCAGCTTGACCCCACTCGCAGGGGAGACCCAGTACTTC	CASSLTPLAGETQYF
NA	TRBV6-5	TRBJ1-1	NA	TGTGCCAGCAGTTACTCGCGGCGGATTCAGGGTGAAGCTTTCTTT	CASSYSRRIQGEAFF
TRBD1	TRBV27	TRBJ1-5	NA	TGTGCCAGTCGGACAGGGAGCGATCAGCCCCAGCATTTT	CASRTGSDQPQHF
TRBD2	TRBV2	TRBJ2-3	NA	TGTGCCAGCAGTGATGGGACTAGCGGGTTCACAGATACGCAGTATTTT	CASSDGTSGFTDTQYF
TRBD1	TRBV30	TRBJ2-1	NA	TGTGCCTGGGCACCGGGACAGGGGCCTGAGCAGTTCTTC	CAWAPGQGPEQFF
NA	TRBV11-2	TRBJ2-5	NA	TGTGCCAGCACCCTAGGAGGGGAGACCCAGTACTTC	CASTLGGETQYF
TRBD1	TRBV28	TRBJ2-7	NA	TGTGCCAGCACCGGATCGGGACAGGGGGTCTCCTACGAGCAGTACTTC	CASTGSGQGVSYEQYF
NA	TRBV29-1	TRBJ2-1	NA	TGCAGCGTTGAGGGAGCGGCCTACAATGAGCAGTTCTTC	CSVEGAAYNEQFF
NA	TRBV18	TRBJ1-5	once	TGTGCCAGCTTACAGGGTGGAGGACAGCCCCAGCATTTT	CASLQGGGQPQHF
TRBD1	TRBV30	TRBJ1-4	NA	TGTGCCTGGGCGACAGGGACTAATGAAAAACTGTTTTTT	CAWATGTNEKLFF
TRBD2	TRBV5-1	TRBJ2-2	NA	TGCGCCAGCAGCAGGGGACTAGCGGGAGGAACGGACGGGGAGCTGTTTTTT	CASSRGLAGGTDGELFF
TRBD2	TRBV4-2	TRBJ2-1	NA	TGTGCCAGCAGCTACCCACTAGCGGGAGGCGGCAATGAGCAGTTCTTC	CASSYPLAGGGNEQFF
TRBD2	TRBV7-8	TRBJ2-3	NA	TGTGCCAGCAGCTCCCCCACTAGCGGGAGTACTAGCACAGATACGCAGTATTTT	CASSSPTSGSTSTDTQYF
NA	TRBV7-8	TRBJ2-5	NA	TGTGCCAGCAGCTTAGGACAGAGAGAGACCCAGTACTTC	CASSLGQRETQYF
TRBD1	TRBV2	TRBJ2-7	NA	TGTGCTGGGGGAGGGACAGGGAGTTACGAGCAGTACTTC	CAGGGTGSYEQYF
TRBD1	TRBV7-3	TRBJ2-1	NA	TGTGCCAGCAGCTTACAGGGGGCTATCTACAATGAGCAGTTCTTC	CASSLQGAIYNEQFF
NA	TRBV9	TRBJ2-7	NA	TGTGCCAGCAGCGTAGGGCCCGAGCAGTACTTC	CASSVGPEQYF